These T cell receptor beta chains were read from a single sample in a study of human T cells and chemical hapten exposure. TCRdb reanalysed the RACE reads using MiXCR and keeps one entry per CDR3 protein. The sample records 130,000 or so distinct CDR3 sequences, about 9% being singletons. The sequencing sample was made of whole blood. All receptors derive from a male donor in good health. Some clones in this sample may be carry-over from other donors' samples. Each CDR3 is given with its conserved first and last residue. The D gene is left open where the match is weak. The size field is filled for only some rows; it gives once, few, many or a size class.

.,many,TRBV7-2,TRBJ2-5,CASSSARQTKETQYF,TGTGCCAGCAGCTCGGCGAGACAGACGAAAGAGACCCAGTACTTC
.,.,TRBV27,TRBJ2-2,CASSLGGRLNTGELFF,TGTGCCAGCAGTTTAGGGGGTAGACTCAACACCGGGGAGCTGTTTTTT
.,.,TRBV6-2/TRBV6-3,TRBJ2-7,CASSRTGTHYEQYF,TGTGCCAGCAGCCGCACCGGGACACATTACGAGCAGTACTTC
TRBD1,many,TRBV12-3/TRBV12-4,TRBJ1-4,CASSTGTGDQKLFF,TGTGCCAGCAGTACCGGGACAGGGGACCAAAAACTGTTTTTT
TRBD1,few,TRBV7-8,TRBJ2-1,CASSPPGTVYNEQFF,TGTGCCAGCAGTCCACCCGGGACAGTATACAATGAGCAGTTCTTC
.,few,TRBV12-3/TRBV12-4,TRBJ2-6,CASSMRGSGANVLTF,TGTGCCAGCAGTATGAGGGGCTCTGGGGCCAACGTCCTGACTTTC
TRBD1,few,TRBV12-3/TRBV12-4,TRBJ1-1,CASSWDREAYMNTEAFF,TGTGCCAGCAGTTGGGACAGGGAGGCTTACATGAACACTGAAGCTTTCTTT
TRBD1,few,TRBV7-8,TRBJ2-1,CASSNTGGSYNEQFF,TGTGCCAGCAGCAATACAGGGGGCTCCTACAATGAGCAGTTCTTC
.,.,TRBV7-8,TRBJ2-3,CASSLNPSGGGTDTQYF,TGTGCCAGCAGCCTAAACCCATCAGGCGGGGGCACAGATACGCAGTATTTT
.,few,TRBV14,TRBJ2-1,CASSQIVRTTYNEQFF,TGTGCCAGCAGCCAAATAGTCCGGACGACCTACAATGAGCAGTTCTTC
.,.,TRBV29-1,TRBJ2-7,CSVKVADYEQYF,TGCAGCGTTAAGGTGGCGGACTACGAGCAGTACTTC
.,few,TRBV6-1,TRBJ1-2,CASSESPGNGGYTF,TGTGCCAGCAGTGAAAGTCCAGGGAACGGCGGCTACACCTTC
TRBD2,.,TRBV29-1,TRBJ2-5,CSAKLAGYQETQYF,TGCAGCGCCAAACTAGCGGGGTACCAAGAGACCCAGTACTTC
.,many,TRBV7-2,TRBJ2-7,CASSLELESYEQYF,TGTGCCAGCAGCTTAGAATTAGAATCCTACGAGCAGTACTTC
.,few,TRBV5-6,TRBJ2-1,CASSGGGLGEQFF,TGTGCCAGCAGCGGGGGCGGACTAGGTGAGCAGTTCTTC
TRBD2,.,TRBV5-5,TRBJ2-3,CASSLVAGGEDTQYF,TGTGCCAGCAGCTTGGTAGCGGGGGGTGAGGATACGCAGTATTTT
.,.,TRBV6-2/TRBV6-3,TRBJ1-5,CASSYSLSGQPQHF,TGTGCCAGCAGTTACTCGTTAAGCGGGCAGCCCCAGCATTTT
.,few,TRBV20-1,TRBJ1-1,CSAKHSRNTEAFF,TGCAGTGCTAAGCACAGTCGGAACACTGAAGCTTTCTTT
.,many,TRBV10-3,TRBJ2-7,CAISDKFSYEQYF,TGTGCCATCAGTGATAAATTCTCCTACGAGCAGTACTTC
.,many,TRBV29-1,TRBJ2-7,CSVHLPEAYEQYF,TGCAGCGTTCACCTACCGGAGGCCTACGAGCAGTACTTC
.,few,TRBV5-4,TRBJ2-7,CASSSTETYEQYF,TGTGCCAGCAGCTCGACAGAGACCTACGAGCAGTACTTC
.,many,TRBV5-1,TRBJ2-1,CASSLVSGAYNEQFF,TGCGCCAGCAGCTTGGTTAGCGGAGCCTACAATGAGCAGTTCTTC
TRBD1,many,TRBV2,TRBJ1-2,CASSERGQIYGYTF,TGTGCCAGCAGTGAAAGGGGACAGATCTATGGCTACACCTTC
TRBD1,.,TRBV20-1,TRBJ1-1,CSAGRTGETEAFF,TGCAGTGCTGGTAGGACAGGGGAGACTGAAGCTTTCTTT
.,many,TRBV10-3,TRBJ2-1,CAISDREPNEQFF,TGTGCCATCAGTGACAGGGAGCCCAATGAGCAGTTCTTC
TRBD1,.,TRBV11-1,TRBJ1-2,CASSFRDRDGYTF,TGTGCCAGCAGCTTTCGCGACAGGGACGGCTACACCTTC
.,many,TRBV20-1,TRBJ2-7,CSANVWGSGSEQYF,TGCAGTGCGAACGTCTGGGGAAGCGGATCCGAGCAGTACTTC
TRBD1,.,TRBV3-1,TRBJ1-2,CASSPPGQGADYGYTF,TGTGCCAGCAGCCCCCCGGGACAGGGGGCGGACTATGGCTACACCTTC
.,few,TRBV27,TRBJ1-2,CASSSHSGGYGYTF,TGTGCCAGCAGTTCCCACAGTGGGGGCTATGGCTACACCTTC
TRBD2,many,TRBV5-6,TRBJ2-7,CASSLGLAGTYEQYF,TGTGCCAGCAGCTTGGGACTAGCGGGCACCTACGAGCAGTACTTC
.,many,TRBV12-3/TRBV12-4,TRBJ2-7,CASSLASPYEQYF,TGTGCCAGCAGTTTGGCGAGCCCCTACGAGCAGTACTTC
.,few,TRBV19,TRBJ1-5,CASSFGSAANQPQHF,TGTGCCAGTAGTTTCGGGTCCGCAGCTAATCAGCCCCAGCATTTT
.,many,TRBV6-1,TRBJ2-5,CASSEGRFPGETQYF,TGTGCCAGCAGTGAAGGGCGGTTCCCGGGGGAGACCCAGTACTTC
.,.,TRBV6-2/TRBV6-3,TRBJ1-1,CASNPLQTPNPEAFF,TGTGCCAGCAACCCCCTGCAGACACCCAACCCTGAAGCTTTCTTT
.,.,TRBV12-3/TRBV12-4,TRBJ2-7,CASSSPPGDHEQYF,TGTGCCAGCAGTTCCCCCCCTGGGGATCACGAGCAGTACTTC
.,many,TRBV6-4,TRBJ1-1,CASSETWNTEAFF,TGTGCCAGCAGTGAGACATGGAACACTGAAGCTTTCTTT
TRBD1,.,TRBV12-3/TRBV12-4,TRBJ1-2,CASRMTGAIDGYTF,TGTGCCAGCAGAATGACAGGGGCGATCGATGGCTACACCTTC
.,.,TRBV28,TRBJ1-5,CASSQDGGGNQPQHF,TGTGCCAGCAGTCAAGACGGGGGTGGTAATCAGCCCCAGCATTTT
.,many,TRBV20-1,TRBJ1-2,CSARQISYGYTF,TGCAGTGCTAGACAAATCAGCTATGGCTACACCTTC
.,many,TRBV4-3,TRBJ1-2,CASSQGSTETNYGYTF,TGCGCCAGCAGCCAAGGGTCTACAGAAACTAACTATGGCTACACCTTC
.,.,TRBV6-4,TRBJ2-1,CASSEADNSEQFF,TGTGCCAGCAGTGAAGCGGACAATTCTGAGCAGTTCTTC
.,.,TRBV19,TRBJ1-5,CASSHEGSGGHYSNQPQHF,TGTGCCAGTTCTCACGAGGGTTCAGGTGGCCATTATAGCAATCAGCCCCAGCATTTT
TRBD1,many,TRBV3-1,TRBJ1-1,CASSQDRANTEAFF,TGTGCCAGCAGCCAGGACAGGGCGAACACTGAAGCTTTCTTT
.,.,TRBV29-1,TRBJ2-2,CSVSYTGELFF,TGCAGCGTTAGTTACACCGGGGAGCTGTTTTTT
.,.,TRBV5-4,TRBJ1-1,CASSRGRTTEAFF,TGTGCCAGCAGTAGAGGCCGGACCACTGAAGCTTTCTTT
TRBD2,.,TRBV20-1,TRBJ2-1,CSARDSSMTSGIVGNEQFF,TGCAGTGCTAGAGATTCCTCCATGACTAGCGGGATAGTGGGGAATGAGCAGTTCTTC
.,.,TRBV11-2,TRBJ2-3,CASSFLSSFTDTQYF,TGTGCCAGCAGCTTCCTTTCTAGTTTCACAGATACGCAGTATTTT
.,many,TRBV20-1,TRBJ1-6,CSARDWVPESPLHF,TGCAGTGCTAGAGATTGGGTGCCGGAATCACCCCTCCACTTT
TRBD1,few,TRBV7-2,TRBJ2-3,CASSFAGGDTQYF,TGTGCCAGCAGCTTCGCAGGGGGAGATACGCAGTATTTT
.,many,TRBV15,TRBJ2-1,CATSRERETGNEQFF,TGTGCCACCAGCAGAGAGAGGGAAACGGGCAATGAGCAGTTCTTC
.,.,TRBV5-5,TRBJ2-5,CASSPPVGQETQYF,TGTGCCAGCAGCCCCCCCGTTGGACAAGAGACCCAGTACTTC